The 12 T cell receptor beta chains below come from one sample, sequenced in a study of CD8+CD57+ T cells in acquired aplastic anemia. Sequencing was done on patients that had shown CD8+CD57+ cell expansion by flow cytometry. For CDR3 and TCR beta VDJ profiling, genomic DNA was the template used. TCRdb reprocessed the reads with MiXCR, giving one entry per CDR3 protein. The sample lists about 200,000 distinct CDR3 sequences, about 60% occurring once. The sample was sorted CD4+, CD8+, or CD8+CD57+ T cells (not recorded which) from PBMCs. The receptors derive from a human donor with aplastic anemia.

The sample holds many counts of this clonotype. The CDR3 DNA reads TGTGCCAGCAGCTTAACCGGGACAGGGGGGGAGACCCAGTACTTC. Its protein product is CASSLTGTGGETQYF. The gene calls are TRBV7-3 and TRBJ2-5, with 11 positions matching TRBD1. This CDR3 contains 15 residues. Trimming took 0 bases from V and 5 from J; bases not matched to a gene: 2. Germline CDR1 is SGHTA and CDR2 is FQGTGA.

The rearrangement links TRBV7-9 to TRBJ1-1; 8 nucleotides line up with TRBD1. Trimming at V came to 2 bases and at J to 3 bases, leaving 5 bases not matched to a gene. This CDR3 is built from 15 residues. The germline CDR1 and CDR2 sequences are SEHNR and FQNEAQ (reference sequence). The CDR3 nucleotides are TGTGCCAGCAGCTTACCCACAGGGGGGTACACTGAAGCTTTCTTT. This sequence encodes CASSLPTGGYTEAFF.

CDR3 bases: TGTGCCAGCCGCGTAAATCCGGGGGCTGGGGAGACCCAGTACTTC. This encodes CASRVNPGAGETQYF. The chain recombines TRBV11-3 with TRBJ2-5; D may be TRBD1 or TRBD2 (6 bases each). The CDR3 has 15 amino acids. The V gene lost 8 bases and the J gene lost 5 bases, with 21 bases spanning the gap. Germline V CDR1 and CDR2: SGHNT, YENEEA.

The chain uses TRBV9 and TRBJ2-1, with 9 positions matching TRBD2. CDR1 and CDR2 from the germline V gene are SGDLS and YYNGEE. The CDR3 runs 15 residues. V lost 0 bases, J lost 9 bases, and 7 bases stayed unmatched. This chain's CDR3 is CASSVGLAGISEQFF. CDR3 in DNA: TGTGCCAGCAGCGTAGGGCTAGCGGGGATTAGTGAGCAGTTCTTC.

The chain has TRBV7-2 and TRBJ2-7; a possible D gene is TRBD1 (6 bases). V was shortened by 1 base and J by 4 bases, with 8 bases between the two germline ends. CDR3 length: 13 amino acids. Germline CDR1 is SGHTA and CDR2 is FQGNSA. The CDR3 DNA reads as TGTGCCAGCAGCTTAGGGGACATTTACGAGCAGTACTTC. Its translation is CASSLGDIYEQYF.

This sequence joins TRBV15 and TRBJ2-7; TRBD1 agrees at 8 bases. Trimming removed 0 bases from V and 7 bases from J; junction bases left unmatched: 5. CDR3 length equals 14 residues. Germline V gene lookup returns CDR1 LNHNV and CDR2 YYDKDF (reference sequence). DNA of the CDR3: TGTGCCACCAGCAGAGATCAGGGGGCGCGTGAGCAGTACTTC. It encodes CATSRDQGAREQYF.

This clonotype has just one count. The chain employs TRBV2 and TRBJ2-1, with no clear D. Germline CDR1 and CDR2: SNHLY and FYNNEI. V shed 5 bases and J shed 10 bases, with 12 bases lying between them. The CDR3 runs to 12 residues. CDR3 residues: CASSSAAGEQFF. The CDR3 DNA follows: TGTGCCAGCAGTAGCGCCGCTGGGGAGCAGTTCTTC.

With regard to this clonotype: At one boundary the junction diverges from the germline segment, which might be a read error. This chain links TRBV24-1 with TRBJ2-7, with TRBD1 identical over 8 bases. The CDR3 is made up of 14 amino acids. The V gene's germline CDR1 is KGHDR and CDR2 SFDVKD. The CDR3 DNA sequence: TGTGCCACCAGCATCGGACAGGGCGATTACGGGCAGTACTTC. Protein: CATSIGQGDYGQYF.

This clonotype was seen ten or more times. The chain couples TRBV7-9 to TRBJ2-1, with TRBD1 matching over 9 bases. CDR3 length: 14 residues. Per the germline V gene, CDR1 is SEHNR and CDR2 is FQNEAQ (reference sequence). Trimming at V came to 8 bases and at J to 7 bases, leaving 9 bases not matched to a gene. In DNA form, the CDR3 reads TGTGCCAGCTATGAACAGGGGGCCCAAAATGAGCAGTTCTTC. Its protein product is CASYEQGAQNEQFF. Full variable domain (outside the CDR3, taken from reference TRBV7-9 and TRBJ2-1): DTGVSQNPRHKITKRGQNVTFRCDPISEHNRLYWYRQTLGQGPEFLTYFQNEAQLEKSRLLSDRFSAERPKGSFSTLEIQRTEQGDSAMYLCASYEQGAQNEQFFGPGTRLTVL.

The chain uses TRBV24-1 and TRBJ2-7; 7 nucleotides line up with TRBD2. Trimming took 9 bases from V and 6 from J; bases not matched to a gene: 10. CDR1 is KGHDR and CDR2 is SFDVKD in the germline V gene. The CDR3 consists of 13 residues. The CDR3 loop reads CATGEGSLSEQYF. The CDR3 DNA sequence: TGTGCCACCGGGGAGGGAAGCCTCTCCGAGCAGTACTTC.

This chain connects TRBV24-1 to TRBJ2-3, with D uncertain. This CDR3 has 14 amino acids. V lost 5 bases and J 6 bases, leaving 14 bases between the germline ends. Looked up from germline, CDR1 is KGHDR and CDR2 is SFDVKD. The chain's CDR3 is CATSGAASADTQYF. In nucleotides, the CDR3 is TGTGCCACCAGTGGAGCAGCCTCCGCCGATACGCAGTATTTT.

The J gene is TRBJ2-7, the V gene TRBV12-5, with D tentatively TRBD2 (6 bases). This CDR3 contains 14 residues. V dropped 1 base and J dropped 3 bases, with 10 bases sitting between them. Germline-derived CDR1 and CDR2 are LGHNT and FRNRAP. CDR3 sequence: CASGLGRAHYEQYF. CDR3 in DNA: TGTGCTAGTGGTTTGGGGAGGGCCCACTACGAGCAGTACTTC.